The rows below give T cell receptor beta chains drawn from one sample of a study of T cells after posttransplantation cyclophosphamide. The repertoire was sequenced with immunoSEQ multiplex PCR; TCRdb's copy has only in-frame clones and lacks some. The sample lists about 2,800 clones; over 75% were seen once. Sequencing used CD8+ T cells sorted from PBMCs. All receptors derive from a woman aged 45-65 years in good health and a related stem cell transplant donor. The CDR3 runs from the conserved cysteine through the conserved F or W. A D gene is named only where the DNA matches it firmly. Clone sizes are given selectively: once, few, many, or a class where the clone is expanded.

>TRBJ2-5|TRBD2|TRBV6-5|NA|14
TGTGCCAGCAGCGCAAGCGGGGGACGGCAGACCCAGTACTTC
CASSASGGRQTQYF
>TRBJ1-2|NA|TRBV5-5|NA|14
TGTGCCAGCAGCTTGTCGGCAGGGCTCTATGGCTACACCTTC
CASSLSAGLYGYTF
>TRBJ1-2|NA|TRBV7-9|NA|14
TGTGCCAGCAGCTTAACACAGACCACCAATGGCTACACCTTC
CASSLTQTTNGYTF
>TRBJ2-1|NA|TRBV10-1|NA|12
TGCGCCAGCAGTGGGCCAGGCAATGAGCAGTTCTTC
CASSGPGNEQFF
>TRBJ1-1|NA|TRBV6-1|NA|14
TGTGCCAGCAGTGACACCTCCGCGGGAAATGAAGCTTTCTTT
CASSDTSAGNEAFF
>TRBJ1-6|NA|TRBV11-2|NA|17
TGTGCCAGCAGCTTAGACACCGGTTTGACCTATAATTCACCCCTCCACTTT
CASSLDTGLTYNSPLHF
>TRBJ2-1|NA|TRBV5-4|NA|14
TGTGCCAGCAGCCTGAGCGGGCCCTACAATGAGCAGTTCTTC
CASSLSGPYNEQFF
>TRBJ1-1|NA|TRBV2|NA|13
TGTGCCAGCCATGGGACTGGAAACACTGAAGCTTTCTTT
CASHGTGNTEAFF
>TRBJ1-3|NA|TRBV28|NA|15
TGTGCCAGCAGTCCCCTCACGGGGTCGGGAAACACCATATATTTT
CASSPLTGSGNTIYF
>TRBJ2-1|NA|TRBV27|NA|14
TGTGCCAGCAGTTCCGAAGCGGCCTCGGGTGAGCAGTTCTTC
CASSSEAASGEQFF
>TRBJ2-1|NA|TRBV6-1|NA|17
TGTGCCAGCAGTGTAAGTGGTGGCGGGGCAGCCTACAATGAGCAGTTCTTC
CASSVSGGGAAYNEQFF
>TRBJ2-3|NA|TRBV7-9|NA|15
TGTGCCAGCAGCTTAGGCCCAGGGGCGGCAGATACGCAGTATTTT
CASSLGPGAADTQYF
>TRBJ1-1|TRBD1|TRBV27|NA|17
TGTGCCAGCAGCCCCCTAGGGACAGGAGGTATGAACACTGAAGCTTTCTTT
CASSPLGTGGMNTEAFF
>TRBJ1-6|TRBD1|TRBV30|NA|14
TGTGCCTGGAGTACAGGGGGGGGTAATTCACCCCTCCACTTT
CAWSTGGGNSPLHF
>TRBJ1-2|NA|TRBV19|once|14
TGTGCCAGTAGTATCCCCTTCAGCGGGGATGGCTACACCTTC
CASSIPFSGDGYTF
>TRBJ2-7|NA|TRBV13|few|15
TGTGCCAGCAGCTTAGGTATAGGGGTGCCCTACGAGCAGTACTTC
CASSLGIGVPYEQYF
>TRBJ1-2|TRBD1|TRBV7-9|NA|14
TGTGCCAGCAGGGGGACAGGGGTCCCCAATGGCTACACCTTC
CASRGTGVPNGYTF
>TRBJ1-1|NA|TRBV19|large|11
TGTGCCAGTGATACAGGGATTGAAGCTTTCTTT
CASDTGIEAFF
>TRBJ2-3|TRBD1|TRBV11-2|NA|15
TGTGCCAGCAGTCCCCACGGGACAGGCACAGATACGCAGTATTTT
CASSPHGTGTDTQYF
>TRBJ1-2|TRBD1|TRBV7-8|NA|12
TGTGCCAGCAGCTCCGGGACAGGGACCTACACCTTC
CASSSGTGTYTF
>TRBJ2-7|TRBD1|TRBV7-6|NA|17
TGTGCCAGCAGCTTAGTAGGGTCGGGACAGGGTACCTACGAGCAGTACTTC
CASSLVGSGQGTYEQYF
>TRBJ2-1|TRBD2|TRBV10-3|few|16
TGTGCCATCAGTGAGGCACTAGCGGGAGGGCACAATGAGCAGTTCTTC
CAISEALAGGHNEQFF
>TRBJ2-1|TRBD2|TRBV25-1|once|14
TGTGCCAGCAGTGCAGCGGGAGGACCCAATGAGCAGTTCTTC
CASSAAGGPNEQFF